This is a list of T cell receptor beta chains from one sample in a study of neurological immune-mediated disorders. TCRdb fed the 5' RACE reads into MiXCR, producing one record per CDR3 protein. This table has 35,000 to 40,000 distinct CDR3 sequences, more than 9.5% appearing once. Sample: PBMCs. These receptor sequences come from a man aged 55 to 70 with HTLV-1-associated myelopathy (HAM/TSP). Both conserved end residues are part of each CDR3. D genes are given only for firm matches. The size of a clone is reported for some rows only, either as once, few or many, or as a class for expanded clones.

d_call,v_call,clone_size,j_call,cdr3_nt,cdr3_aa
NA,TRBV6-4,many,TRBJ2-3,TGTGCCAGCAGTGTAAGAGGAAACACAGATACGCAGTATTTT,CASSVRGNTDTQYF
NA,TRBV3-1,many,TRBJ2-7,TGTGCCAGCAGCCAAGTACCCTACGAGCAGTACTTC,CASSQVPYEQYF
TRBD1,TRBV20-1,many,TRBJ1-4,TGCAGTGCCCGAGACTCCAGGGGGGCTTGGGAAAAACTGTTTTTT,CSARDSRGAWEKLFF
NA,TRBV20-1,NA,TRBJ2-5,TGCAGTGCTAAACCGGGGGGCGCAAAGGCCCAGTACTTC,CSAKPGGAKAQYF
TRBD1,TRBV5-6,many,TRBJ2-1,TGTGCCAGCATGCTACAGGGGGCTAATGAGCAGTTCTTC,CASMLQGANEQFF
TRBD1,TRBV7-9,many,TRBJ1-1,TGTGCCAGTAGGGACAGGGGTACCACTGAAGCTTTCTTT,CASRDRGTTEAFF
NA,TRBV28,many,TRBJ2-2,TGTGCCAGTTCCCTCAACATTGGGGAGCTGTTTTTT,CASSLNIGELFF
TRBD2,TRBV3-1,many,TRBJ2-3,TGTGCCAGCAGCCAGCGTCCGGGACTAGCGGGAGAGACAGATACGCAGTATTTT,CASSQRPGLAGETDTQYF
TRBD2,TRBV5-1,NA,TRBJ2-5,TGCGCCAGCGGGGAGGGGACCACCGCTCAAGAGACCCAGTACTTC,CASGEGTTAQETQYF
NA,TRBV5-1,many,TRBJ2-7,TGCGCCAGCAGCTTGGTTACGTCGGGGGTCAGCCACGTAGGCGAGCAGTACTTC,CASSLVTSGVSHVGEQYF
TRBD2,TRBV7-2,many,TRBJ2-7,TGTGCCAGCAGCCTCAGGCCTAGCGGGGGCTACGAGCAGTACTTC,CASSLRPSGGYEQYF
NA,TRBV14,many,TRBJ2-5,TGTGCCAGCAGCCAAGATAATTGGCGGGATCCGGACTTC,CASSQDNWRDPDF
NA,TRBV11-2,many,TRBJ2-2,TGTGCCAGCAGCTTGGGACCCTCCGGGGGGCCCACCGGGGAGCTGTTTTTT,CASSLGPSGGPTGELFF
TRBD1,TRBV7-2,many,TRBJ2-5,TGTGCCAGCAGCCGACAGACAGGGGGTCGTTTCTTGGGAGAGACCCAGTACTTC,CASSRQTGGRFLGETQYF
NA,TRBV20-1,many,TRBJ2-1,TGCAGTGCTATGAGGGGGGCGTCGACGGTGGATGAGCAGTTCTTC,CSAMRGASTVDEQFF
NA,TRBV7-2,many,TRBJ2-7,TGTGCCAGCAGCTTATTCGAGGGCATTGGCGAGCAGTACTTC,CASSLFEGIGEQYF
NA,TRBV4-1,NA,TRBJ1-1,TGCGCCAGCAGCCAGTTGTTCGGCCGACGGAACATGAACACTGAAGCTTTCTTT,CASSQLFGRRNMNTEAFF
NA,TRBV12-3/TRBV12-4,many,TRBJ2-7,TGTGCCAGCAGCCTCAGTCATGGGGTGGAGCAGTACTTC,CASSLSHGVEQYF
NA,TRBV18,many,TRBJ1-4,TGTGCCAGCTCACCTCGTGGTGCAACTAATGAAAAACTGTTTTTT,CASSPRGATNEKLFF
NA,TRBV20-1,many,TRBJ2-3,TGCAGTGCTAGAGAGGGAAGGACGGGCCGCACAGATACGCAGTATTTT,CSAREGRTGRTDTQYF
NA,TRBV20-1,NA,TRBJ2-5,TGCAGTGCTATAGTACCCCTGTGGTTGCAGACCCAGTACTTC,CSAIVPLWLQTQYF
NA,TRBV4-2,NA,TRBJ2-1,TGTGCCAGCAGCCCTTCGGGATTCGGGGAGTCGTATGAGCAGTTCTTC,CASSPSGFGESYEQFF
TRBD2,TRBV5-1,many,TRBJ2-6,TGCGCCAGCAGCCAACCAGCGGGGGGCTCAAACTCTGGGGCCAACGTCCTGACTTTC,CASSQPAGGSNSGANVLTF
NA,TRBV3-1,many,TRBJ1-1,TGTGCCAGCAGCCAAGGCAGAAACACTGAAGCTTTCTTT,CASSQGRNTEAFF
TRBD1,TRBV12-3/TRBV12-4,few,TRBJ1-6,TGTGCCAGCACCAAGACAGGGAGTCGTTCACCCCTCCACTTT,CASTKTGSRSPLHF
NA,TRBV20-1,many,TRBJ2-5,TGCAGTGCTACGGCCCCCGCACGACAAGAGACCCAGTACTTC,CSATAPARQETQYF
NA,TRBV9,many,TRBJ2-1,TGTGCCAGCAGCGTAGAGGGGGAATCCTACAATGAGCAGTTCTTC,CASSVEGESYNEQFF